These 17 T cell receptor beta chains were sequenced from one sample in a study of blood T cells in healthy people across ages (dated by TCRdb to 2015 to 2017). The library was produced with 5' RACE. The sequencing machine was an Illumina HiSeq 2500. A second PCR of about 6 to 11 cycles was run with a J-beta primer mix and a sample-barcoded 5' primer. The raw public reads went through TCRdb reprocessing: fastp at Q25, MiXCR clone calling, in-frame beta chains kept. Each record represents a unique CDR3 protein, reported with the most common genes and DNA among its rows. The sample data list about 1 million distinct CDR3 sequences, and around 45% of these were observed just once. The top ten clonotypes cover approximately 17% of the sample. The specimen sequenced was blood. These receptor sequences come from an older woman in good health.

V gene TRBV28 combines with J gene TRBJ2-5; D may be TRBD1 (6 bases). In germline, CDR1 is MDHEN, CDR2 SYDVKM. The CDR3 has 15 residues. Trimming shortened V by 4 bases and J by 4 bases, and 16 bases separated the two germline ends. The DNA of the CDR3 is TGTGCCAGCAGTTCTACCGGGACACCTCGAGAGACCCAGTACTTC. Residues: CASSSTGTPRETQYF.

This clonotype was counted a few times. The CDR3 loop is CASSSAPFWGYTF. DNA for the CDR3: TGTGCCAGCAGTTCGGCCCCCTTTTGGGGCTACACCTTC. The chain recombines TRBV27 with TRBJ1-2; D call uncertain. Germline lookup yields CDR1 MNHEY and CDR2 SMNVEV (reference sequence). Trimming removed 4 bases from V and 8 bases from J, with 14 bases in between. The CDR3 covers 13 residues.

This chain connects TRBV2 to TRBJ2-1; possible D gene TRBD2, 7 bases. The DNA end lines up better with TRBJ2-7; the J call may be wrong. This CDR3 is built from 12 residues. In germline, CDR1 is SNHLY, CDR2 FYNNEI. The CDR3 here is CACGGSYNEQYF. The CDR3 DNA sequence: TGTGCCTGCGGGGGCTCCTACAATGAGCAGTACTTC.

This chain joins TRBV3-1 and TRBJ2-4, with TRBD1 as a possible D gene (5 bases). Near its end, the DNA agrees better with TRBJ2-7, so the J call may be wrong. The CDR3 runs to 13 residues. The germline CDR1 and CDR2 sequences are LGHDT and YNNKEL (reference sequence). CDR3 protein: CASSRDLGDEQYF. The CDR3 DNA follows: TGTGCCAGCAGCCGGGATCTAGGGGACGAGCAGTACTTC.

The chain is built from TRBV6-1 and TRBJ1-1, with D tentatively TRBD1 (5 bases). Germline CDR1 is MNHNS and CDR2 is SASEGT. Trimming took 1 base from V and 0 from J, leaving 15 bases between them. The CDR3 runs 17 residues. CDR3 coding DNA: TGTGCCAGCAGTGAAGGGATTATCGGGACGATGAACACTGAAGCTTTCTTT. Protein product: CASSEGIIGTMNTEAFF.

V usage is TRBV5-1 and J usage is TRBJ2-4, with TRBD2 matching 14 bases. With the DNA end fitting TRBJ2-7 better, the J assignment may be wrong. The CDR3 contains 16 residues. The germline CDR1 and CDR2 sequences are SGHRS and YFSETQ. In DNA form, the CDR3 reads TGCGCCAGCAGTTCCGGACTAGCGGGAGGACAGGACGAGCAGTACTTC. Protein: CASSSGLAGGQDEQYF.

This clonotype was seen only a few times. The genes are TRBV6-6 and TRBJ2-5, with 10 bases lining up with TRBD1. V dropped 8 bases and J dropped 7; count of bases not matched to a gene: 7. The length of the CDR3 is 13 residues. Germline CDR1 and CDR2: MNHNY and SVGAGI (reference sequence). The CDR3 is CASRGTGVWTQYF. The CDR3, as DNA: TGTGCCAGCCGAGGGACAGGGGTGTGGACCCAGTACTTC.

The genes are TRBV20-1 and TRBJ2-5; D is unresolved. V lost 0 bases, J lost 1 base, and 9 bases lay in between. The germline V gene encodes CDR1 DFQATT and CDR2 SNEGSKA (reference sequence). The CDR3 contains 14 residues. This CDR3 reads CSARDWLIQETQYF. The CDR3 nucleotides read TGCAGTGCTAGAGATTGGCTGATCCAAGAGACCCAGTACTTC.

This clonotype was counted between two and nine times. The gene calls are TRBV6-6 and TRBJ2-7; 9 bases line up with TRBD2. This CDR3 has 16 residues. Germline CDR1 MNHNY, CDR2 SVGAGI (reference sequence). V lost 4 bases to trimming and J lost 2 bases; unmatched junction nucleotides: 9. CDR3 nucleotide sequence: TGTGCCAGCAGTTTAGTGGGGCTAGCGGGGACCTACGAGCAGTACTTC. Amino acid sequence: CASSLVGLAGTYEQYF.

For this clonotype: A much larger clone differs by one base, so this may be a read error. The V call is TRBV29-1, the J call TRBJ2-7, with a tentative D call TRBD1 (6 bases). Trimming removed 7 bases at V and 7 bases at J, with 17 bases between. The CDR3 is 12 residues long. In germline, CDR1 is SQVTM, CDR2 ANQGSEA. In DNA, the CDR3 is TGCAGCGGGACAGCCGCCTACAATGAGCAGTACTTC. It codes for CSGTAAYNEQYF.

The V gene is TRBV5-1, the J gene TRBJ2-1; 9 nucleotides agree with TRBD2. CDR1 and CDR2 from the germline V gene are SGHRS and YFSETQ. This CDR3 is 15 amino acids long. V dropped 0 bases and J dropped 5; count of bases not matched to a gene: 3. DNA for the CDR3: TGCGCCAGCAGCTTGGGACTAGCGGTCCACAATGAGCAGTTCTTC. Translated, it gives CASSLGLAVHNEQFF. The complete variable domain, with remaining parts taken from reference TRBV5-1 and TRBJ2-1, reads KAGVTQTPRYLIKTRGQQVTLSCSPISGHRSVSWYQQTPGQGLQFLFEYFSETQRNKGNFPGRFSGRQFSNSRSEMNVSTLELGDSALYLCASSLGLAVHNEQFFGPGTRLTVL.

This clonotype has only a few counts. The CDR3 loop is CSARVRDATEAFF. CDR3 coding DNA: TGCAGTGCTAGAGTACGGGATGCCACTGAAGCTTTCTTT. This chain joins TRBV20-1 and TRBJ1-1; D call uncertain. This CDR3 is built from 13 residues. Germline CDR1 reads DFQATT; CDR2 reads SNEGSKA (reference sequence). Trimming removed 1 base from V and 4 bases from J, with 10 bases in between.

The rearrangement joins TRBV12-3 or TRBV12-4 to TRBJ1-4; 9 bases are a match to TRBD1. The V gene end was trimmed by 6 bases and the J gene end by 7 bases; junction bases not matched to a gene: 12. The CDR3 covers 16 residues. The CDR3 sequence is CASRTTGGSITEKLFF. The CDR3 nucleotides read TGTGCCAGCAGAACAACAGGGGGCTCAATTACTGAAAAACTGTTTTTT.

The V and J genes are TRBV10-3 and TRBJ2-1; 8 positions agree with TRBD2. V shed 2 bases and J 12 bases; nucleotides not matched to a gene: 9. The CDR3 totals 14 residues. The V gene's germline CDR1 is ENHRY and CDR2 SYGVKD. CDR3 residues: CAISEIVGAGGQFF. CDR3 DNA: TGTGCCATCAGTGAGATTGTGGGCGCGGGGGGGCAGTTCTTC.

The chain is built from TRBV7-9 and TRBJ2-3, with D perhaps TRBD1 or TRBD2 (7 bases each). Trimming removed 11 bases from V and 4 bases from J, with 22 bases in between. Germline V gene data show CDR1 as SEHNR and CDR2 as FQNEAQ (reference sequence). The CDR3 runs to 15 residues. The CDR3 coding sequence is TGTGCCGGCGGGGGTGGACAGGTCTTGGCAGATACGCAGTATTTT. Encoded protein: CAGGGGQVLADTQYF. Filled out from reference TRBV7-9 and TRBJ2-3, the complete variable domain reads DTGVSQNPRHKITKRGQNVTFRCDPISEHNRLYWYRQTLGQGPEFLTYFQNEAQLEKSRLLSDRFSAERPKGSFSTLEIQRTEQGDSAMYLCAGGGGQVLADTQYFGPGTRLTVL.

The V call is TRBV25-1, the J call TRBJ1-2; TRBD1 aligns across 10 bases. The V and J ends lost 1 base and 7 bases, in that order; junction bases with no gene match: 6. This CDR3 comprises 15 residues. Looked up from germline, CDR1 is MGHDK and CDR2 is SYGVNS. In DNA, the CDR3 is TGTGCCAGCAGTGAATCTCGACAGGGGGCGTTTGGCTACACCTTC. It yields the protein CASSESRQGAFGYTF.

The chain is built from TRBV5-1 and TRBJ2-3, with D maybe TRBD2 (7 bases). Germline-derived CDR1 and CDR2 are SGHRS and YFSETQ. This CDR3 is 15 amino acids long. V lost 0 bases and J 6 bases, leaving 14 bases between the germline ends. This CDR3 is CASSLDARGGDTQYF. The CDR3 DNA is TGCGCCAGCAGCTTGGACGCCAGGGGAGGGGATACGCAGTATTTT.